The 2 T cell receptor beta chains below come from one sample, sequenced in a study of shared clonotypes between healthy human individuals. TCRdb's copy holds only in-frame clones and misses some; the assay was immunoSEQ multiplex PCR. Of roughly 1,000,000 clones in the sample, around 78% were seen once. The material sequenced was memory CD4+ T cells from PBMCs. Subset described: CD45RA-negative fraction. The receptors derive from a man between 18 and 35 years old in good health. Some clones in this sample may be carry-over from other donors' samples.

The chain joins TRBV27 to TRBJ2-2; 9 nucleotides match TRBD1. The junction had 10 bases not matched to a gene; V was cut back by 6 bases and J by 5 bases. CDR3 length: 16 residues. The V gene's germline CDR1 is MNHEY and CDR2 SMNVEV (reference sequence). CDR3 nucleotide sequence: TGTGCCAGCAGCGCCCGGGACAGGGTTTCGACCGGGGAGCTGTTTTTT. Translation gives CASSARDRVSTGELFF.

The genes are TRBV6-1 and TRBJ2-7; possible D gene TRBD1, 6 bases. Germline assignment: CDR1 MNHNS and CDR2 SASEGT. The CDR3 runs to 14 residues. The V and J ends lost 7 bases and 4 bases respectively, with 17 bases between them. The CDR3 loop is CASKMTGIMYEQYF. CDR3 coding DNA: TGTGCCAGCAAAATGACAGGCATAATGTACGAGCAGTACTTC.